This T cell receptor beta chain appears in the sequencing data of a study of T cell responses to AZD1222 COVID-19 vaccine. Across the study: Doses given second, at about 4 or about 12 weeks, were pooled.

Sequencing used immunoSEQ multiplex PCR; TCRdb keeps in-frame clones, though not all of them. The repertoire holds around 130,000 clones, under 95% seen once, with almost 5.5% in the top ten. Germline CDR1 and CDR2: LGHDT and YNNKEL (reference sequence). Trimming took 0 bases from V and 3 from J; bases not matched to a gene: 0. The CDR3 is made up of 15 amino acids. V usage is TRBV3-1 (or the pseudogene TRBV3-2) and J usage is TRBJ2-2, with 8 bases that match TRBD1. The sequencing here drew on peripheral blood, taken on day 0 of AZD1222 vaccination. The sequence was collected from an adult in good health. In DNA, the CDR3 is TGTGCCAGCAGCCAAGAGGGACAGGACACCGGGGAGCTGTTTTTT. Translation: CASSQEGQDTGELFF.